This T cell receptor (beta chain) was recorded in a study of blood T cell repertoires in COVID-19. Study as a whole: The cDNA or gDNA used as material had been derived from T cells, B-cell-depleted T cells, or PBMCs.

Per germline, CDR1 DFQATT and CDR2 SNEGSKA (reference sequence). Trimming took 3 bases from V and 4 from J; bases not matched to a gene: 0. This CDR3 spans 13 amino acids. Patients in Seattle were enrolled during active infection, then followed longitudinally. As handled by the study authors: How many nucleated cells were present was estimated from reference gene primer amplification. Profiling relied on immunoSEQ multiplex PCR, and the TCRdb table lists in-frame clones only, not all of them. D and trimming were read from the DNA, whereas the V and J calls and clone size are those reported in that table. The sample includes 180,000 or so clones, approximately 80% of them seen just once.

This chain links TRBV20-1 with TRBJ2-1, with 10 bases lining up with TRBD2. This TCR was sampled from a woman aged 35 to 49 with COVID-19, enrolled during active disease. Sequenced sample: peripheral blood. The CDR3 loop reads CSASSGRYNEQFF. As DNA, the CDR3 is TGCAGTGCTAGTAGCGGGAGGTACAATGAGCAGTTCTTC.